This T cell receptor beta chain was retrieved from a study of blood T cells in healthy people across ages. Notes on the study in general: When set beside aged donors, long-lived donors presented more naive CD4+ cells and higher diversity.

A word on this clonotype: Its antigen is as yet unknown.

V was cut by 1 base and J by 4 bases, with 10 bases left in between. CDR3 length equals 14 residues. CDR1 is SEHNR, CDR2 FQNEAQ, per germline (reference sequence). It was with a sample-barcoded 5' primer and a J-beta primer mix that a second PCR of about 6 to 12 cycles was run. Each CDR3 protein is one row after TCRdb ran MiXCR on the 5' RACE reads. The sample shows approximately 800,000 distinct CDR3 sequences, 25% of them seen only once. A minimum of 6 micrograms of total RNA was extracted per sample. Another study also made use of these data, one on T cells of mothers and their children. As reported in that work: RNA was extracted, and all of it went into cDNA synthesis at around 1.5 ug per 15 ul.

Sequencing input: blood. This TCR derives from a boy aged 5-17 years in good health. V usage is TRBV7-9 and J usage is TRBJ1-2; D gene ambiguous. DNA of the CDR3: TGTGCCAGCAGCTTAGGCTCTCAAATCTATGGCTACACCTTC. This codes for CASSLGSQIYGYTF.